These 19 T cell receptor beta chains came from one sample sequenced in a study of T-cell memory formation after mild COVID-19. MiXCR, run by TCRdb on the 5' RACE reads, gives a single entry per CDR3 protein. The table lists a few hundred thousand distinct CDR3 sequences, roughly a fifth of them singletons. Source material: PBMCs or a T cell subset sorted from them (not recorded which). These receptors all stem from a man aged 18 to 35 who had mild COVID-19 (a few samples of this study predate the infection). Cell type and time point are not known.

This clonotype appeared many times. The chain carries TRBV5-1 and TRBJ2-5; possibly TRBD1 for D (6 bases). The germline gives CDR1 SGHRS, CDR2 YFSETQ. V was pared by 4 bases and J by 0 bases, with 10 bases between. The CDR3 contains 14 residues. The CDR3, as DNA: TGCGCCAGCAGCCCACAGGGTAACCAAGAGACCCAGTACTTC. It yields the protein CASSPQGNQETQYF.

This clonotype was found a few times. V and J are TRBV7-9 and TRBJ1-2, with 7 bases matching TRBD1. CDR3 length equals 15 residues. V lost 1 base, J lost 3 bases, and 5 bases stayed unmatched. Germline V gene data show CDR1 as SEHNR and CDR2 as FQNEAQ (reference sequence). The CDR3 DNA is TGTGCCAGCAGCTTAGATGGGACAGATTACTATGGCTACACCTTC. Amino acids: CASSLDGTDYYGYTF.

V usage is TRBV5-1 and J usage is TRBJ2-3, with 7 bases fitting TRBD2. The length of the CDR3 is 16 residues. With V trimmed by 6 bases and J by 0 bases, 10 bases remained unmatched. Germline V gene data show CDR1 as SGHRS and CDR2 as YFSETQ. The CDR3: CASKSGLAASTDTQYF. CDR3 sequence (DNA): TGCGCCAGCAAGTCAGGGCTAGCGGCCAGCACAGATACGCAGTATTTT.

V usage is TRBV6-5 and J usage is TRBJ2-2; D gene unclear. CDR1 and CDR2 (germline): MNHEY, SVGAGI. V was pared by 6 bases and J by 5 bases, with 4 bases between. The CDR3 spans 11 residues. The CDR3 DNA reads as TGTGCCAGCAGATTGACCGGGGAGCTGTTTTTT. Its translation is CASRLTGELFF.

This clonotype was seen a few times. This rearrangement joins TRBV24-1 to TRBJ2-7; 7 nucleotides line up with TRBD1. This CDR3 is built from 14 residues. Germline lookup yields CDR1 KGHDR and CDR2 SFDVKD. J lost 5 bases, V lost 2 bases, and 5 bases had no gene match. The CDR3 bases are TGTGCCACCAGTGATTCGACAGGGTACCACGAGCAGTACGTC. It encodes CATSDSTGYHEQYV.

The chain couples TRBV12-3 or TRBV12-4 to TRBJ1-5; tentatively, D is TRBD1 (5 bases). Trimming shortened V by 6 bases and J by 2 bases, and 14 bases separated the two germline ends. The CDR3 covers 15 residues. The CDR3 region is CASRCTGEGNQPQHF. DNA for the CDR3: TGTGCCAGCAGATGTACAGGCGAAGGCAATCAGCCCCAGCATTTT.

The chain couples TRBV7-9 to TRBJ2-5, with 11 bases that match TRBD2. The trim removed 6 bases at V and 2 bases at J, leaving 5 bases unmatched. The CDR3 runs 15 residues. Per germline, CDR1 SEHNR and CDR2 FQNEAQ (reference sequence). CDR3 nucleotide sequence: TGTGCCAGCAGAACTAGCGGGGGCCCTCAAGAGACCCAGTACTTC. This codes for CASRTSGGPQETQYF. The variable domain in full, completed from reference TRBV7-9 and TRBJ2-5, reads DTGVSQNPRHKITKRGQNVTFRCDPISEHNRLYWYRQTLGQGPEFLTYFQNEAQLEKSRLLSDRFSAERPKGSFSTLEIQRTEQGDSAMYLCASRTSGGPQETQYFGPGTRLLVL.

Only a few counts were recorded for this clonotype. Here the CDR3 DNA reads TGTGCCAGCAGTTCGGGGATCGGCGGTCCTAATGAAAAACTGTTTTTT. Amino acid sequence: CASSSGIGGPNEKLFF. The rearrangement links TRBV28 to TRBJ1-4, with no clear D. Per the germline V gene, CDR1 is MDHEN and CDR2 is SYDVKM. The V gene lost 4 bases and the J gene lost 3 bases, with 15 bases spanning the gap. CDR3 length: 16 amino acids.

The chain recombines TRBV4-3 with TRBJ1-4; D is uncertain. Germline V gives CDR1 LGHNA, CDR2 YSLEER. V was cut by 1 base and J by 3 bases, with 12 bases left in between. The CDR3 extends over 16 amino acids. CDR3 sequence reads: CASSQGPSGSNEKLFF. CDR3 nucleotide sequence: TGCGCCAGCAGCCAAGGGCCCTCGGGTTCTAATGAAAAACTGTTTTTT.

Only a few counts were recorded for this clonotype. The chain uses TRBV9 and TRBJ2-2, with D tentatively TRBD2 (5 bases). Trimming shortened V by 4 bases and J by 0 bases, and 10 bases separated the two germline ends. Germline values: CDR1 SGDLS, CDR2 YYNGEE. The CDR3 totals 15 residues. The CDR3, as DNA: TGTGCCAGCAGCAGTCGGACTTCGAACACCGGGGAGCTGTTTTTT. As protein: CASSSRTSNTGELFF.

V usage is TRBV5-1 and J usage is TRBJ1-5; D unclear. V shed 4 bases and J shed 5 bases, with 16 bases lying between them. Germline V gene sequence: CDR1 SGHRS, CDR2 YFSETQ. The length of the CDR3 is 15 residues. The CDR3 loop reads CASSLSGFLYQPQHF. CDR3 sequence (DNA): TGCGCCAGCAGCCTATCCGGATTCTTGTATCAGCCCCAGCATTTT.

At least ten counts were recorded for this clonotype. V and J are TRBV7-6 and TRBJ2-4, with D possibly matching TRBD1 (6 bases). Per the germline V gene, CDR1 is SGHVS and CDR2 is FNYEAQ. The CDR3 totals 13 residues. Trimming left V 2 bases short and J 8 bases short, with 10 bases between. The CDR3 here is CASSLNRDDIQYF. The DNA for the CDR3 is TGTGCCAGCAGCTTAAACAGGGACGACATTCAGTACTTC.

This clonotype was observed a handful of times. The gene calls are TRBV5-1 and TRBJ2-3, with 10 bases fitting TRBD2. The CDR3 runs 17 residues. The germline gives CDR1 SGHRS, CDR2 YFSETQ. V shed 4 bases and J 3 bases; nucleotides not matched to a gene: 11. The CDR3 DNA follows: TGCGCCAGCAGCCCAAGCCCTAGCGGGGGCCCAACAGATACGCAGTATTTT. This encodes CASSPSPSGGPTDTQYF.

This clonotype has only a few counts. V gene TRBV15 combines with J gene TRBJ1-5, with D perhaps TRBD1 (5 bases). Germline values: CDR1 LNHNV, CDR2 YYDKDF (reference sequence). Trimming took 8 bases from V and 0 from J, leaving 11 bases between them. This CDR3 is built from 14 residues. This chain's CDR3 is CATRDGDSNQPQHF. The CDR3 DNA is TGTGCCACCCGGGACGGAGATAGCAATCAGCCCCAGCATTTT.

This clonotype was observed a few times. The chain joins TRBV7-2 to TRBJ1-1; D is unresolved. The CDR3 length is 15 residues. In germline, CDR1 is SGHTA, CDR2 FQGNSA. Trimming took 2 bases from V and 0 from J, leaving 10 bases between them. CDR3 nucleotide sequence: TGTGCCAGCAGCTTATCAGCTTCAATGAACACTGAAGCTTTCTTT. Translation gives CASSLSASMNTEAFF.

The rearrangement links TRBV7-9 to TRBJ2-7; 10 nucleotides line up with TRBD2. Germline-derived CDR1 and CDR2 are SEHNR and FQNEAQ (reference sequence). Losses at the gene ends were 5 bases for V and 7 bases for J; bases not matched to a gene: 11. This CDR3 has 15 residues. Here the CDR3 reads CASSPQGLATREQYF. The CDR3 nucleotides are TGTGCCAGCAGCCCACAGGGACTAGCGACGAGGGAGCAGTACTTC.

This clonotype was counted only a few times. The J gene is TRBJ1-1, the V gene TRBV5-1; D may be TRBD1 (6 bases). Germline CDR1 reads SGHRS; CDR2 reads YFSETQ. CDR3 length: 15 amino acids. Trimming took 0 bases from V and 9 from J, leaving 18 bases between them. The DNA of the CDR3 is TGCGCCAGCAGCTTGGTGTCTTCATTACAGGGTAAAGCTTTCTTT. Protein sequence: CASSLVSSLQGKAFF.

In this sample, this clonotype turned up a few times. The chain employs TRBV7-2 and TRBJ2-7; 10 bases agree with TRBD1. The germline V gene has CDR1 SGHTA and CDR2 FQGNSA. V lost 7 bases and J lost 4; bases outside the gene matches: 7. The CDR3 is 14 residues long. In DNA, the CDR3 is TGTGCCAGCACCCCGGACAGGGGGGCTTACGAGCAGTACTTC. This translates into CASTPDRGAYEQYF. Filled out from reference TRBV7-2 and TRBJ2-7, the complete variable domain reads GAGVSQSPSNKVTEKGKDVELRCDPISGHTALYWYRQSLGQGLEFLIYFQGNSAPDKSGLPSDRFSAERTGGSVSTLTIQRTQQEDSAVYLCASTPDRGAYEQYFGPGTRLTVT.

The genes are TRBV29-1 and TRBJ1-4, with TRBD1 identical over 9 bases. The CDR3 is 14 amino acids. Germline V lookup: CDR1 SQVTM, CDR2 ANQGSEA. V gave up 4 bases and J gave up 4 bases; unmatched junction bases: 4. This chain's CDR3 is CSVAGTGYNEKLFF. The CDR3 DNA reads as TGCAGCGTTGCTGGGACAGGGTATAATGAAAAACTGTTTTTT.